Shown below are 18 T cell receptor beta chains from a single sample sequenced in a study of blood T cell repertoires in COVID-19. Sequenced by immunoSEQ multiplex PCR; TCRdb stores in-frame clones only, minus some. Of some 100,000 clones in the sample, 86% are singletons; the top ten hold roughly 27%. The sequenced sample consisted of peripheral blood. These TCRs come from a human donor in a cohort sampled during active COVID-19.

This clone appeared once. This chain uses TRBV28 with TRBJ1-5; D is perhaps TRBD1 (5 bases). The CDR3 consists of 15 residues. V was pared by 6 bases and J by 7 bases, with 19 bases between. Germline V lookup: CDR1 MDHEN, CDR2 SYDVKM. In nucleotides, the CDR3 is TGTGCCAGCAGCCCGCCGGGTCAGGGAGGACAGCCCCAGCATTTT. Protein product: CASSPPGQGGQPQHF.

CDR3 nucleotides: TGTGCCAGCAGCTTAGTGTCGGCTAGCGGGGCCTACGAGCAGTACTTC. Translating it yields CASSLVSASGAYEQYF. J is TRBJ2-7 and V is TRBV7-8; 9 bases match TRBD2. The germline V gene has CDR1 SGHVS and CDR2 FQNEAQ. V trimming: 1 base; J trimming: 2 bases; junction bases outside the gene matches: 6. The CDR3 sequence is 16 residues long.

The CDR3 nucleotides read TGTGCCAGTAGTATAGCGCCGGGGGACGAGCAGTACTTC. Its protein product is CASSIAPGDEQYF. This chain connects TRBV19 to TRBJ2-7; D may be TRBD2 (6 bases). CDR1 and CDR2 from the germline V gene are LNHDA and SQIVND (reference sequence). This CDR3 has 13 amino acids. Trimming cost V 1 base and J 5 bases, with 9 bases left between them.

V gene TRBV5-6 combines with J gene TRBJ1-5; no clear D. The V end was cut by 0 bases, the J end by 2 bases, with 6 bases between. Germline lookup yields CDR1 SGHDT and CDR2 YYEEEE. The CDR3 spans 14 residues. CDR3 protein: CASSLGRGNQPQHF. CDR3 bases: TGTGCCAGCAGCTTGGGTCGGGGCAATCAGCCCCAGCATTTT. Together with reference TRBV5-6 and TRBJ1-5, the CDR3 gives the full variable domain: DAGVTQSPTHLIKTRGQQVTLRCSPKSGHDTVSWYQQALGQGPQFIFQYYEEEERQRGNFPDRFSGHQFPNYSSELNVNALLLGDSALYLCASSLGRGNQPQHFGDGTRLSIL.

CDR3 bases: TGTGCCAGCAGCGTAGATAGCGGGAGGGTCCATGAGCAGTTCTTC. Its translation: CASSVDSGRVHEQFF. The chain is built from TRBV9 and TRBJ2-1; 11 bases map to TRBD2. CDR1 SGDLS and CDR2 YYNGEE come from the germline V gene. The J segment lost 8 bases and the V segment lost 0 bases, leaving 4 bases of the junction unmatched. The CDR3 loop spans 15 amino acids. Complete variable domain (other parts from reference TRBV9 and TRBJ2-1): DSGVTQTPKHLITATGQRVTLRCSPRSGDLSVYWYQQSLDQGLQFLIQYYNGEERAKGNILERFSAQQFPDLHSELNLSSLELGDSALYFCASSVDSGRVHEQFFGPGTRLTVL.

This clone was seen only a few times. The chain combines TRBV14 with TRBJ2-5; D is possibly TRBD2 (5 bases). V dropped 6 bases and J dropped 5 bases, with 10 bases sitting between them. This CDR3 has 12 residues. The germline V gene encodes CDR1 SGHDN and CDR2 FVKESK. CDR3 coding DNA: TGTGCCAGCAGTCCGCCGGGGGAGACCCAGTACTTC. Translating gives CASSPPGETQYF.

The chain employs TRBV7-9 and TRBJ1-3; possible D gene TRBD1, 6 bases. V lost 2 bases to trimming and J lost 2 bases, with 7 bases between them. This CDR3 is built from 14 residues. Germline lookup yields CDR1 SEHNR and CDR2 FQNEAQ (reference sequence). As DNA, the CDR3 is TGTGCCAGCAGCTTACAGGGGACTGGAAACACCATATATTTT. Translation: CASSLQGTGNTIYF.

The rearrangement joins TRBV6-6 to TRBJ2-1; 11 positions match TRBD1. Trimming removed 2 bases from V and 7 bases from J; junction bases left unmatched: 4. CDR1 MNHNY and CDR2 SVGAGI come from the germline V gene (reference sequence). The CDR3 is 15 amino acids. This chain's CDR3 is CASSYDRDRGNEQFF. The CDR3 DNA is TGTGCCAGCAGTTACGACCGGGACAGGGGGAATGAGCAGTTCTTC.

The chain links TRBV19 to TRBJ1-1, with 11 bases lining up with TRBD1. The V segment lost 5 bases and the J segment 1 base; nucleotides outside the gene matches: 6. The CDR3 runs 16 residues. Germline-derived CDR1 and CDR2 are LNHDA and SQIVND (reference sequence). CDR3 sequence reads: CASSLGTGGKNTEAFF. The CDR3 coding sequence is TGTGCCAGTAGTTTGGGGACAGGGGGTAAGAACACTGAAGCTTTCTTT.

V usage is TRBV10-3 and J usage is TRBJ1-2; D call uncertain. Deletions cut 4 bases from V and 6 bases from J, with 6 bases between. Germline CDR1 ENHRY, CDR2 SYGVKD. This CDR3 spans 11 amino acids. Here the CDR3 reads CAISATDGYTF. The CDR3 DNA sequence: TGTGCCATCAGTGCCACAGATGGCTACACCTTC.

The chain combines TRBV7-9 with TRBJ2-7; 7 positions agree with TRBD1. CDR1 and CDR2 from the germline V gene are SEHNR and FQNEAQ (reference sequence). Losses at the gene ends were 1 base for V and 6 bases for J; bases not matched to a gene: 3. The CDR3 has 13 amino acids. The CDR3 region is CASSLGAGGEQYF. CDR3 nucleotide sequence: TGTGCCAGCAGCTTAGGGGCAGGGGGCGAGCAGTACTTC.

The chain links TRBV27 to TRBJ2-3; TRBD2 matches at 9 bases. The germline V gene has CDR1 MNHEY and CDR2 SMNVEV (reference sequence). The length of the CDR3 is 15 residues. The ends lost 7 bases at V and 6 bases at J; junction bases unmatched: 11. The CDR3 nucleotides are TGTGCCAGCAAACTCAGTGGACTAGCGAGCGATACGCAGTATTTT. Translated: CASKLSGLASDTQYF.

The chain employs TRBV15 and TRBJ1-2, with TRBD1 identical over 11 bases. The CDR3 runs 14 residues. CDR1 LNHNV and CDR2 YYDKDF come from the germline V gene (reference sequence). The ends lost 4 bases at V and 5 bases at J; junction bases unmatched: 3. CDR3: CATSKDRGPYGYTF. DNA for the CDR3: TGTGCCACCAGCAAGGACAGGGGGCCGTATGGCTACACCTTC.

The chain has TRBV5-1 and TRBJ2-7; 11 positions agree with TRBD2. This CDR3 is 16 amino acids long. V was pared by 4 bases and J by 1 base, with 7 bases of the junction left unmatched. Germline V gene sequence: CDR1 SGHRS, CDR2 YFSETQ. CDR3 coding DNA: TGCGCCAGCAGCCTGTCCGGGACTAGCGGATCCTACGAGCAGTACTTC. Translation gives CASSLSGTSGSYEQYF.

The gene calls are TRBV18 and TRBJ2-5, with D possibly matching TRBD2 (5 bases). The germline V gene has CDR1 KGHSH and CDR2 LQKENI. Trimming removed 0 bases at V and 0 bases at J, with 8 bases between. The CDR3 contains 15 residues. The CDR3 loop reads CASSPPVAYQETQYF. As DNA, the CDR3 is TGTGCCAGCTCACCACCGGTAGCGTACCAAGAGACCCAGTACTTC.

On this clone: This may come from a read error, since a much larger clone is one base off. The sample contains more than one DNA sequence encoding this CDR3. The V call is TRBV6-6, the J call TRBJ2-7; 7 positions agree with TRBD2. The CDR3 consists of 12 residues. Unmatched junction bases numbered 3, after V lost 6 bases and J lost 4 bases. Germline V CDR1 and CDR2: MNHNY, SVGAGI (reference sequence). This chain's CDR3 is CASSPGGYEQYF. The CDR3 region has the DNA TGTGCCAGCAGCCCCGGGGGGTACGAGCAGTACTTC.

The J gene is TRBJ2-7, the V gene TRBV7-2; 13 nucleotides line up with TRBD2. Germline CDR1 and CDR2: SGHTA and FQGNSA. This CDR3 is 15 amino acids long. With V trimmed by 5 bases and J by 4 bases, 5 bases remained unmatched. The CDR3 nucleotides are TGTGCCAGCAGCCAAACTAGCGGGAGGGGATACGAGCAGTACTTC. As protein: CASSQTSGRGYEQYF.

This chain joins TRBV7-9 and TRBJ2-1, with a weak D call TRBD2 (6 bases). The V gene's germline CDR1 is SEHNR and CDR2 FQNEAQ (reference sequence). V lost 0 bases and J lost 7, with 7 bases in between. The CDR3 has 13 residues. For the CDR3, the DNA is TGTGCCAGCAGCTTAGCAGCGGGTAATGAGCAGTTCTTC. This sequence encodes CASSLAAGNEQFF. The variable domain in full, with the rest retrieved from reference TRBV7-9 and TRBJ2-1, is DTGVSQNPRHKITKRGQNVTFRCDPISEHNRLYWYRQTLGQGPEFLTYFQNEAQLEKSRLLSDRFSAERPKGSFSTLEIQRTEQGDSAMYLCASSLAAGNEQFFGPGTRLTVL.